A selection of T cell receptor beta chains follows, all from one sample in a study of cytomegalovirus exposure and HLA in healthy donors. TCRdb's table, derived via immunoSEQ multiplex PCR, lists solely in-frame clones and lacks some. This table holds approximately 37,000 clones, approximately 86% found once. Sequences were obtained from PBMCs. These receptors were taken from a young woman in good health and CMV-seropositive. Each CDR3 is given with its conserved first and last residue. The order of the fields is D gene, V gene, clone size, J gene, CDR3 length, CDR3 DNA, CDR3 protein. D genes are given only for firm matches. Size values are once, few and many counts, or a class for expanded clones, and some rows have none.

D: TRBD2
V: TRBV27
size: .
J: TRBJ2-1
length: 14
DNA: TGTGCCAGCAGTAGCGGGGGGGCATACAATGAGCAGTTCTTC
CDR3: CASSSGGAYNEQFF

D: .
V: TRBV4-2
size: .
J: TRBJ2-7
length: 16
DNA: TGTGCCAGCAGCCAAGATAGGACACCTGACTCCTACGAGCAGTACTTC
CDR3: CASSQDRTPDSYEQYF

D: .
V: TRBV7-9
size: .
J: TRBJ2-5
length: 16
DNA: TGTGCCAGCAGCTTAGTCCCCAGTATTATCCAAGAGACCCAGTACTTC
CDR3: CASSLVPSIIQETQYF

D: .
V: TRBV9
size: .
J: TRBJ2-1
length: 11
DNA: TGTGCCAGCGCTAGCTACAATGAGCAGTTCTTC
CDR3: CASASYNEQFF

D: TRBD2
V: TRBV9
size: once
J: TRBJ2-7
length: 14
DNA: TGTGCCAGCAGCCCTGACGGGAGGGCCTACGAGCAGTACTTC
CDR3: CASSPDGRAYEQYF

D: .
V: TRBV7-2
size: .
J: TRBJ2-3
length: 18
DNA: TGTGCCAGCAGCTCACCCAGACAGGAGAATGGTGGCACAGATACGCAGTATTTT
CDR3: CASSSPRQENGGTDTQYF

D: .
V: TRBV27
size: .
J: TRBJ2-7
length: 15
DNA: TGTGCCAGCAGTTTATCCCGGACAGACTCCTACGAGCAGTACTTC
CDR3: CASSLSRTDSYEQYF

D: .
V: TRBV18
size: .
J: TRBJ2-1
length: 12
DNA: TGTGCCAGCTCACCGAAGGGGGATGAGCAGTTCTTC
CDR3: CASSPKGDEQFF

D: .
V: TRBV12-5
size: .
J: TRBJ2-3
length: 14
DNA: TGTGCTAGTGGTTCTGTTATTAGCACAGATACGCAGTATTTT
CDR3: CASGSVISTDTQYF

D: .
V: TRBV28
size: few
J: TRBJ2-5
length: 16
DNA: TGTGCCAGCAGTTTCCCCGGGTCTATAGGATGGGAGACCCAGTACTTC
CDR3: CASSFPGSIGWETQYF

D: .
V: TRBV2
size: once
J: TRBJ1-5
length: 12
DNA: TGTGCCAGCAGTTTGGGGGGGCAGCCCCAGCATTTT
CDR3: CASSLGGQPQHF

D: .
V: TRBV7-9
size: .
J: TRBJ2-5
length: 14
DNA: TGTGCCAGCAGCTTCCCAACGGGAGCGGAGACCCAGTACTTC
CDR3: CASSFPTGAETQYF

D: .
V: TRBV4-2
size: .
J: TRBJ1-6
length: 17
DNA: TGTGCCAGCAGCCAAACCATATCGGGATACTATAATTCACCCCTCCACTTT
CDR3: CASSQTISGYYNSPLHF

D: .
V: TRBV18
size: .
J: TRBJ2-3
length: 15
DNA: TGTGCCAGCTCACCTGAGTACTTGAGCACAGATACGCAGTATTTT
CDR3: CASSPEYLSTDTQYF

D: TRBD1
V: TRBV19
size: few
J: TRBJ2-7
length: 14
DNA: TGTGCCAGTAGCCCTTCGACAGGGACCTACGAGCAGTACTTC
CDR3: CASSPSTGTYEQYF

D: .
V: TRBV30
size: few
J: TRBJ2-2
length: 11
DNA: TGTGCCTGCCCTCGGGGCGGGAAGCTGTTTTTT
CDR3: CACPRGGKLFF

D: TRBD2
V: TRBV19
size: .
J: TRBJ2-5
length: 14
DNA: TGTGCCAGTAGTAGCGGGGGGGCAGATGAGACCCAGTACTTC
CDR3: CASSSGGADETQYF

D: .
V: TRBV5-6
size: .
J: TRBJ1-3
length: 16
DNA: TGTGCCAGCAGTCACCAAACGGGGTTCCTTGTTGGCACCATATATTTT
CDR3: CASSHQTGFLVGTIYF

D: .
V: TRBV6-1
size: few
J: TRBJ1-6
length: 15
DNA: TGTGCCAGCAGTGAAGAAGCAGGGAAGGGTTCACCCCTCCACTTT
CDR3: CASSEEAGKGSPLHF

D: .
V: TRBV18
size: .
J: TRBJ2-3
length: 13
DNA: TGTGCCAGCTCACGCCAGGGCACAGATACGCAGTATTTT
CDR3: CASSRQGTDTQYF

D: .
V: TRBV30
size: .
J: TRBJ2-5
length: 14
DNA: TGTGCCTGGAGTGTAGGAGGCAGCCAAGAGACCCAGTACTTC
CDR3: CAWSVGGSQETQYF

D: TRBD1
V: TRBV6-6
size: .
J: TRBJ1-1
length: 16
DNA: TGTGCCAGCACCCAGGGGGCTCGGGGGGTGAACACTGAAGCTTTCTTT
CDR3: CASTQGARGVNTEAFF

D: .
V: TRBV4-3
size: .
J: TRBJ2-3
length: 14
DNA: TGCGCCAGCAGCCAAGGGGGGCCTAGCCCTACGCAGTATTTT
CDR3: CASSQGGPSPTQYF

D: .
V: TRBV4-1
size: .
J: TRBJ2-3
length: 12
DNA: TGCGCCAGCAGCCAAGGGGCGGATACGCAGTATTTT
CDR3: CASSQGADTQYF

D: .
V: TRBV7-9
size: .
J: TRBJ2-7
length: 15
DNA: TGTGCCAGCAGCTTGGGCACCCTCAGCTCCTACGAGCAGTACTTC
CDR3: CASSLGTLSSYEQYF

D: .
V: TRBV9
size: .
J: TRBJ2-5
length: 11
DNA: TGTGCCAGCAGCTCCCTAGAGACCCAGTACTTC
CDR3: CASSSLETQYF

D: TRBD2
V: TRBV19
size: .
J: TRBJ2-1
length: 14
DNA: TGTGCCAGTAGCTTTAATGGGGGGGAGGATGAGCAGTTCTTC
CDR3: CASSFNGGEDEQFF

D: .
V: TRBV9
size: .
J: TRBJ2-1
length: 15
DNA: TGTGCCAGCAGCGGACAGCCAAGCTCCTACAATGAGCAGTTCTTC
CDR3: CASSGQPSSYNEQFF

D: TRBD1
V: TRBV27
size: few
J: TRBJ1-5
length: 15
DNA: TGTGCCAGCAGTCCAAGGGGGCAAGGTAATCAGCCCCAGCATTTT
CDR3: CASSPRGQGNQPQHF

D: TRBD2
V: TRBV6-1
size: .
J: TRBJ2-7
length: 14
DNA: TGTGCCAGCAGTTGGGCGGGAGGGCCTTACGAGCAGTACTTC
CDR3: CASSWAGGPYEQYF

D: .
V: TRBV2
size: few
J: TRBJ2-6
length: 16
DNA: TGTGCCAGCAGCCCCCACACCCCTTTGGGGGCCAACGTCCTGACTTTC
CDR3: CASSPHTPLGANVLTF

D: TRBD2
V: TRBV4-1
size: once
J: TRBJ2-3
length: 16
DNA: TGCGCCAGCAGCGGGCGACTAGCTTCTAGCACAGATACGCAGTATTTT
CDR3: CASSGRLASSTDTQYF

D: .
V: TRBV5-6
size: .
J: TRBJ1-5
length: 16
DNA: TGTGCCAGCAGTTCCCGGGCTAGGGGCAGCACTCAGCCCCAGCATTTT
CDR3: CASSSRARGSTQPQHF

D: TRBD1
V: TRBV6-6
size: .
J: TRBJ2-7
length: 15
DNA: TGTGCCAGCAGTTACGGACAGGGCCGGAGTAACGAGCAGTACTTC
CDR3: CASSYGQGRSNEQYF

D: .
V: TRBV15
size: .
J: TRBJ2-7
length: 15
DNA: TGTGCCACCAGCAGAGACACGACTAGTTTCAACGAGCAGTACTTC
CDR3: CATSRDTTSFNEQYF

D: .
V: TRBV5-4
size: .
J: TRBJ1-2
length: 13
DNA: TGTGCCAGCAGCCCAATGGTCGGCTATGGCTACACCTTC
CDR3: CASSPMVGYGYTF

D: TRBD2
V: TRBV27
size: few
J: TRBJ2-2
length: 19
DNA: TGTGCCAGCAGTTTATTGGCCCCGGGACTAGCGGGAGGCGGCGGGGAGCTGTTTTTT
CDR3: CASSLLAPGLAGGGGELFF

D: .
V: TRBV9
size: .
J: TRBJ2-3
length: 15
DNA: TGTGCCAGCAGCGTACTAGGATCGGAAACAGATACGCAGTATTTT
CDR3: CASSVLGSETDTQYF

D: TRBD1
V: TRBV5-1
size: .
J: TRBJ1-2
length: 16
DNA: TGCGCCAGCATCCCGGGACAGGGGGCAACTAACTATGGCTACCCCTTC
CDR3: CASIPGQGATNYGYPF

D: TRBD2
V: TRBV29-1
size: few
J: TRBJ2-3
length: 16
DNA: TGCAGCGTTGAGGGGGGGTGGGGGGACCCCACAGATACGCAGTATTTT
CDR3: CSVEGGWGDPTDTQYF

D: TRBD1
V: TRBV9
size: .
J: TRBJ1-2
length: 13
DNA: TGTGCCAGCAGCGTTCCCGGGACAGGTGGCTACACCTTC
CDR3: CASSVPGTGGYTF

D: .
V: TRBV7-6
size: .
J: TRBJ1-3
length: 16
DNA: TGTGCCAGCAGCTTAGCCACACCCAGCTCTGGAAACACCATATATTTT
CDR3: CASSLATPSSGNTIYF

D: .
V: TRBV6-6
size: .
J: TRBJ1-1
length: 13
DNA: TGTGCCAGCAGTTACGACAGAAAGAAAGAAGCTTCCTTT
CDR3: CASSYDRKKEASF

D: .
V: TRBV28
size: .
J: TRBJ2-7
length: 14
DNA: TGTGCCAGCAGTTTAGCCCCGCAGGGCTACGAGCAGTACTTC
CDR3: CASSLAPQGYEQYF

D: .
V: TRBV30
size: .
J: TRBJ2-7
length: 11
DNA: TGTGCCTGGGGGGAGTGGGACGAGCAGTACTTC
CDR3: CAWGEWDEQYF

D: .
V: TRBV5-1
size: .
J: TRBJ2-7
length: 13
DNA: TGCGCCAGCAGCATGGGGGCAGGGCGCGAGCAGTACTTC
CDR3: CASSMGAGREQYF

D: .
V: TRBV4-1
size: .
J: TRBJ2-1
length: 16
DNA: TGCGCCAGCCGGACTATCCCAGGAGAGGGGAACAATGAGCAGTTCTTC
CDR3: CASRTIPGEGNNEQFF

D: .
V: TRBV4-2
size: .
J: TRBJ2-5
length: 14
DNA: TGTGCCAGCAGCCAAGAGGGAAGGGGGGAGACCCAGTACTTC
CDR3: CASSQEGRGETQYF

D: TRBD2
V: TRBV7-9
size: .
J: TRBJ2-7
length: 15
DNA: TGTGCCAGCAGCCAAGAGGGACTAGCGGGTTACGAGCAGTACTTC
CDR3: CASSQEGLAGYEQYF

D: .
V: TRBV6-1
size: .
J: TRBJ2-1
length: 15
DNA: TGTGCCAGCAGTGAAGCCGGGAGCTCCTACAATGAGCAGTTCTTC
CDR3: CASSEAGSSYNEQFF

D: .
V: TRBV27
size: .
J: TRBJ1-2
length: 12
DNA: TGTGCCAGCAGTTTCGGTACAGGGGGCTACACCTTC
CDR3: CASSFGTGGYTF

D: .
V: TRBV19
size: .
J: TRBJ1-5
length: 15
DNA: TGTGCCGGCGGGGCCGGGATCGGTAGCAATCAGCCCCAGCATTTT
CDR3: CAGGAGIGSNQPQHF

D: .
V: TRBV9
size: .
J: TRBJ2-7
length: 15
DNA: TGTGCCAGCAGCCCAGGGGCCCTGGGCGTCGGGGAGCAGTACTTC
CDR3: CASSPGALGVGEQYF